The rows below give T cell receptor beta chains drawn from one sample of a study of blood T cell dynamics during melanoma immunotherapy. Method: immunoSEQ multiplex PCR; TCRdb's copy keeps in-frame clones and lacks some. The data hold about 10,000 clones, with around 83% observed a single time. The input for sequencing was blood, taken from a patient treated with checkpoint blockade. The source of these receptors is a human donor with melanoma. Both conserved end residues are part of each CDR3. The order of the fields is clone size, D gene, J gene, V gene, CDR3 DNA, CDR3 protein. D genes are given only for firm matches. For some rows the clone size is stated as once, few or many, or as a class when expanded; others skip it.

.	.	TRBJ1-5	TRBV7-9	TGTGCCAGCAGCTTAGACAGTTTGGATCAGCCCCAGCATTTT	CASSLDSLDQPQHF
once	.	TRBJ2-7	TRBV4-1	TGCGCCAGCAGCCAAGAGGCTACAGCGTACGAGCAGTACTTC	CASSQEATAYEQYF
few	.	TRBJ2-5	TRBV4-2	TGTGCCAGCAGCCAAGAGGAAGCGTTCGGGACCCAGTACTTC	CASSQEEAFGTQYF
.	TRBD1	TRBJ2-7	TRBV7-9	TGTGCCAGCAGCTTAGAATTGGACAGGGGGCGAGTATACGAGCAGTACTTC	CASSLELDRGRVYEQYF
.	.	TRBJ2-3	TRBV5-5	TGTGCCAGCAGCTTGGTACACAACACAGATACGCAGTATTTT	CASSLVHNTDTQYF
.	TRBD2	TRBJ2-3	TRBV19	TGTGCCAGTAGTATAGGTCCTAGCGGGGGGCCCGGTACGCAGTATTTT	CASSIGPSGGPGTQYF
.	.	TRBJ1-2	TRBV18	TGTGCCAGCTCACCACAGACAGACTATGGCTACACCTTC	CASSPQTDYGYTF
.	TRBD1	TRBJ1-1	TRBV7-2	TGTGCCAGCAGCTTAGTCGGGACAGGGATCGTGGACACTGAAGCTTTCTTT	CASSLVGTGIVDTEAFF
.	.	TRBJ2-3	TRBV6-6	TGTGCCAGCAGGTACAGCACAGATACGCAGTATTTT	CASRYSTDTQYF
few	.	TRBJ2-3	TRBV21-1	TGTGCCAGCAGCAAGGCGGGGACTAGCACAGATACGCAGTATTTT	CASSKAGTSTDTQYF
.	.	TRBJ2-7	TRBV10-3	TGTGCCATCAGTGAGTCGGCGCAGGGGAACGAGCAGTACTTC	CAISESAQGNEQYF
.	.	TRBJ2-3	TRBV7-6	TGTGCCAGCAGCTTAGAGACGAGGGGAGACGCGCAGTATTTT	CASSLETRGDAQYF
.	TRBD1	TRBJ1-1	TRBV28	TGTGCCAGCGTGACAGGGGTGGGTACGGTAGACACTGAAGCTTTCTTT	CASVTGVGTVDTEAFF
.	.	TRBJ2-3	TRBV6-4	TGTGCCAGCAGTGACGGAGGGACAGTGGCAGATACGCAGTATTTT	CASSDGGTVADTQYF
.	TRBD2	TRBJ2-1	TRBV5-1	TGCGCCAGCAGCTTGGCCGCGGGGGTAGGTTGGAATGAGCAGTTCTTC	CASSLAAGVGWNEQFF
.	TRBD1	TRBJ1-6	TRBV5-6	TGTGCCAGCAGGGCCGGGACAGGGGATTCACCCCTCCACTTT	CASRAGTGDSPLHF
.	.	TRBJ2-7	TRBV11-3	TGTGCCAGCAGCTTATATGCCCACTACGAGCAGTACTTC	CASSLYAHYEQYF
.	.	TRBJ1-1	TRBV27	TGTGCCAGCAGTTTAGAGGGGGGAACCCACACTGAAGCTTTCTTT	CASSLEGGTHTEAFF
.	.	TRBJ1-2	TRBV11-2	TGTGCCAGCAGCCTCGGACAGACCAACTATGGCTACACCTTC	CASSLGQTNYGYTF
few	.	TRBJ1-3	TRBV6-1	TGTGCCAGCAGCCACCACTCTGGAAACACCATATATTTT	CASSHHSGNTIYF
.	TRBD1	TRBJ1-1	TRBV10-1	TGCGCCAGCAGGGCAGGGGGCGAGGGCACTGAAGCTTTCTTT	CASRAGGEGTEAFF
.	TRBD1	TRBJ2-5	TRBV6-6	TGTGCCAGCAGTTACTCGATAGGGACAGCGAAAGAGACCCAGTACTTC	CASSYSIGTAKETQYF
.	.	TRBJ2-5	TRBV18	TGTGCCAGCTCACCCGTAGGGCTAGAGACCCAGTACTTC	CASSPVGLETQYF
.	TRBD1	TRBJ2-7	TRBV4-1	TGCGCCAGCAGCCAAGAGGGTGGGGACAGGGTCTTATACGAGCAGTACTTC	CASSQEGGDRVLYEQYF
.	TRBD1	TRBJ1-2	TRBV7-2	TGTGCCAGCAGCTTAGATCGGACAGGGAGCTATGGCTACACCTTC	CASSLDRTGSYGYTF
.	.	TRBJ1-6	TRBV4-2	TGTGCCAGCAGCCAAGAAGGAGGCGGACACCATAATTCACCCCTCCACTTT	CASSQEGGGHHNSPLHF
.	TRBD1	TRBJ2-3	TRBV11-3	TGTGCCAGCAGCCGGACAGGGGGCACAGATACGCAGTATTTT	CASSRTGGTDTQYF
.	.	TRBJ2-3	TRBV2	TGTGCCAGCAGTCAACTACTTACTACAGATACGCAGTATTTT	CASSQLLTTDTQYF
.	.	TRBJ2-7	TRBV19	TGTGCCAGTAAACAGAGTGGACTCTACGAGCAGTACTTC	CASKQSGLYEQYF
.	.	TRBJ2-7	TRBV5-1	TGCGCCAGCAGAACGGTCCCGGGGGCGTCCTACGAGCAGTACTTC	CASRTVPGASYEQYF
.	.	TRBJ1-1	TRBV2	TGTGCCAGCAGTGCCCGAGTGCAGCTTGAAGCTTTCTTT	CASSARVQLEAFF